Listed below are T cell receptor beta chains from one sample, sequenced in a study of shared clonotypes between healthy human individuals. Data came from immunoSEQ multiplex PCR; TCRdb stores just in-frame clones and leaves some out. This sample has 550,000 to 700,000 clones, with around three quarters found just once. Source material: memory CD4+ T cells sorted from blood. The receptors stem from a woman in her 30s in good health. Each CDR3 is given with its conserved first and last residue. D genes are given only for firm matches. Clone size, where shown, is once, few, many, or a class for clones that have expanded.

v_call	clone_size	d_call	j_call	cdr3_length	cdr3_nt	cdr3_aa
TRBV29-1	many	.	TRBJ2-4	12	TGCAGCGTGAAGACGGAATGGGACATTCAGTACTTC	CSVKTEWDIQYF
TRBV9	.	.	TRBJ2-2	14	TGTGCCAGCAGCGTTAAATTGGACACCGGGGAGCTGTTTTTT	CASSVKLDTGELFF
TRBV5-4	.	TRBD1	TRBJ2-3	16	TGTGCCAGCAGCGTTGCCCGGGACAGGGGATCGGTTACGCAGTATTTT	CASSVARDRGSVTQYF
TRBV29-1	.	.	TRBJ1-1	16	TGCAGCGTGCAGGGACTAAACAGCTTCCCGAACACTGAAGCTTTCTTT	CSVQGLNSFPNTEAFF
TRBV29-1	few	TRBD1	TRBJ1-2	15	TGCAGCGTTACTAACCGGGGACAGCGGAACTATGGCTACACCTTC	CSVTNRGQRNYGYTF
TRBV7-9	.	.	TRBJ1-1	13	TGTGCCAGCAGCCGGGACAAGAACACTGAAGCTTTCTTT	CASSRDKNTEAFF
TRBV7-9	.	.	TRBJ1-1	12	TGTGCCAGCAGCTTGGTGAACACTGAAGCTTTCTTT	CASSLVNTEAFF
TRBV10-1	.	.	TRBJ2-3	16	TGCGCCAGCAGTGAGAGCAGGCTGAGGGGCACAGATACGCAGTATTTT	CASSESRLRGTDTQYF
TRBV2	.	.	TRBJ1-2	14	TGTGCCAGCAGTGAACCGGACCGGGTGGATGGCTACACCTTC	CASSEPDRVDGYTF
TRBV27	.	TRBD2	TRBJ2-1	16	TGTGCCAGCAGCACCTCCGGGACTAGCGCCTACAATGAGCAGTTCTTC	CASSTSGTSAYNEQFF
TRBV6-1	.	.	TRBJ2-7	14	TGTGCCAGCAGTGACAGGGTTGATTGGTACGAGCAGTACTTC	CASSDRVDWYEQYF
TRBV5-1	once	.	TRBJ2-3	15	TGCGCCAGCAGCCCCACCTCTCGTTTTCCAGATACGCAGTATTTT	CASSPTSRFPDTQYF
TRBV6-1	.	TRBD1	TRBJ2-7	15	TGTGCCAGCAGACCTAACAGGGGAGCGTCCTACGAGCAGTACTTC	CASRPNRGASYEQYF
TRBV11-3	.	TRBD2	TRBJ2-3	16	TGTGCCAGCAGCTTAACCGGGAGGGCCCTCGGGGATACGCAGTATTTT	CASSLTGRALGDTQYF